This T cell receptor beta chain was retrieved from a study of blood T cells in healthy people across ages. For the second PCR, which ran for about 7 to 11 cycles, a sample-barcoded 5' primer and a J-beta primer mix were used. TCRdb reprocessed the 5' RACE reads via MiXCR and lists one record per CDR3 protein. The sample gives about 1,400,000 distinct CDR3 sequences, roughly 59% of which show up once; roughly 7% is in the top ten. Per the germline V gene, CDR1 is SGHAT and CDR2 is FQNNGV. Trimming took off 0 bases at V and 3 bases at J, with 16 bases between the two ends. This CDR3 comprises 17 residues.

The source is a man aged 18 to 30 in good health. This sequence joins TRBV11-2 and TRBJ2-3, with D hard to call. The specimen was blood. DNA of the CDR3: TGTGCCAGCAGCTTAGATATTTCGCCAGGAGATACAGATACGCAGTATTTT. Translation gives CASSLDISPGDTDTQYF.